The clone carrying this TCR beta chain has a single count. Its specificity is not known. This record belongs to a study of cytomegalovirus exposure and HLA in healthy donors. Study results and caveats: Sequencing likely produced, as an artifact, a cluster of highly shared sequence variants.

The PCR employed 60 Vbeta primers together with 13 Jbeta primers. Measured with immunoSEQ multiplex PCR; TCRdb has only the in-frame clones, and not every one. The profile shows about 140,000 clones, about 78% of them singletons. Trimming took 5 bases from V and 6 from J; bases not matched to a gene: 5. The V gene's germline CDR1 is MGHRA and CDR2 YSYEKL. This CDR3 has 14 residues. The specimen sequenced was PBMCs. The source of this sequence is a man aged 18 to 30 in good health and CMV-seronegative. The V and J genes are TRBV4-1 and TRBJ1-2, with TRBD1 matching 11 bases. DNA for the CDR3: TGCGCCAGCAGCTCTCGGACAGGGGGCAATGGCTACACCTTC. Amino acids: CASSSRTGGNGYTF.